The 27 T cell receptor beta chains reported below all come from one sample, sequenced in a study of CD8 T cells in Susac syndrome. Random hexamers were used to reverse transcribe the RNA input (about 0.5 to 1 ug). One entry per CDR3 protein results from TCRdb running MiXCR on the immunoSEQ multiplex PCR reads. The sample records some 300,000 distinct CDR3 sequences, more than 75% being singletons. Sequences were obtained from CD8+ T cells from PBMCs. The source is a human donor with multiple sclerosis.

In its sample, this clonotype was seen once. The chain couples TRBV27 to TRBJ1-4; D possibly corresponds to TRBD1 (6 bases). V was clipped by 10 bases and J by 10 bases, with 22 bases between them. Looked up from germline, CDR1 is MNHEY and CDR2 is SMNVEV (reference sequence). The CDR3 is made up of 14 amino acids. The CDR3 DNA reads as TGTGCCACCCGGCTAGGGGGAACAGACGGAAAACTGTTTTTT. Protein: CATRLGGTDGKLFF.

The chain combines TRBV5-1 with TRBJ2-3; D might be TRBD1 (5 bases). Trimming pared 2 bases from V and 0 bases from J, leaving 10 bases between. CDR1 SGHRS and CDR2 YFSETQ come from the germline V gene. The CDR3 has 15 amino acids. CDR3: CASSLGVPSTDTQYF. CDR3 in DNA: TGCGCCAGCAGCTTAGGGGTTCCTAGCACAGATACGCAGTATTTT.

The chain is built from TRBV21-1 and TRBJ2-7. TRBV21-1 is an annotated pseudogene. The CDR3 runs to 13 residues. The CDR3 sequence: CAKSVRKAYEQYF. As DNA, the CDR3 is TGTGCCAAAAGCGTCAGGAAAGCCTACGAGCAGTACTTC.

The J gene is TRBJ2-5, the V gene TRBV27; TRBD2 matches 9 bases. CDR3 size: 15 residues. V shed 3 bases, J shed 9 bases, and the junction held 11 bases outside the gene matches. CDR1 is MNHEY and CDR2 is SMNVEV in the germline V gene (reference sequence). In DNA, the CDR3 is TGTGCCAGCAGTTTGCTAGCGGGATCCCGGGGGGCCCAGTACTTC. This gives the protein CASSLLAGSRGAQYF.

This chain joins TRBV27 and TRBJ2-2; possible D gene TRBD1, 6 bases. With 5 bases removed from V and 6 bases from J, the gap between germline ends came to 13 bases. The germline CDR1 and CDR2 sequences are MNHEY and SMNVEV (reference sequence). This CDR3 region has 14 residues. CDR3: CASSPQGLAGELFF. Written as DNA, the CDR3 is TGTGCCAGCAGTCCTCAGGGGTTAGCCGGGGAGCTGTTTTTT.

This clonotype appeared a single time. In DNA form, the CDR3 reads TGTGCCAGCACAGGGTCTACCTATGGCTACACCTTC. Encoded protein: CASTGSTYGYTF. The chain joins TRBV28 to TRBJ1-2; tentative D call: TRBD1 (5 bases). Germline V gene lookup returns CDR1 MDHEN and CDR2 SYDVKM. CDR3 length: 12 amino acids. V was trimmed by 7 bases and J by 4 bases, leaving 10 bases between them.

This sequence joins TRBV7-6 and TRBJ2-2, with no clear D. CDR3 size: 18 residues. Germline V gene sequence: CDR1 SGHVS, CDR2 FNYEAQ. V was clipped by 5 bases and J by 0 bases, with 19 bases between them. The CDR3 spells CASSLPARVGTNTGELFF. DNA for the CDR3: TGTGCCAGCAGCCTTCCCGCCCGGGTGGGCACGAACACCGGGGAGCTGTTTTTT.

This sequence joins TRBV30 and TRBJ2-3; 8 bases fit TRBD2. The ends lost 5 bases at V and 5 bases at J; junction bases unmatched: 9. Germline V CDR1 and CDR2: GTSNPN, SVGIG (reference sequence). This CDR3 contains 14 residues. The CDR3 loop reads CAWLRLAGQDTQYF. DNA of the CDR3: TGTGCCTGGTTAAGGCTAGCGGGCCAAGATACGCAGTATTTT.

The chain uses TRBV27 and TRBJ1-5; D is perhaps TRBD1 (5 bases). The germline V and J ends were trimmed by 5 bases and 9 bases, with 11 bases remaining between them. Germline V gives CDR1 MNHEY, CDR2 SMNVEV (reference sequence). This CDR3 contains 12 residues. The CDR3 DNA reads TGTGCCAGCAGTACGGGGGTCCGGCCCCAGCATTTT. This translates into CASSTGVRPQHF.

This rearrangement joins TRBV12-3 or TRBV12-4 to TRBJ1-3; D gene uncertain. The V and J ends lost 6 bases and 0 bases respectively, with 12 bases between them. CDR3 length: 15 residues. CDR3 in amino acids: CASRLRLFSGNTIYF. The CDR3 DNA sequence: TGTGCCAGCAGACTGAGGCTTTTCTCTGGAAACACCATATATTTT.

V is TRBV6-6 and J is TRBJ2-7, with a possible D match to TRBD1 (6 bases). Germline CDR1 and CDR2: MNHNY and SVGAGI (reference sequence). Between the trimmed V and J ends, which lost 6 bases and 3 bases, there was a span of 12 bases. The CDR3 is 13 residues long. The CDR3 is CASRDQTGYEQYF. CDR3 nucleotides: TGTGCCAGCAGAGATCAGACAGGCTACGAGCAGTACTTC.

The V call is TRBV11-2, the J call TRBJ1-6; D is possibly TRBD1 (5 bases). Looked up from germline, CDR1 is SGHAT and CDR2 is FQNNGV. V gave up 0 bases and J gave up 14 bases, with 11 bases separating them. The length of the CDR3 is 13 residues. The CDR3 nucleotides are TGTGCCAGCAGCTTAGAACGCAGGGTCACCCTCCACTTT. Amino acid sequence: CASSLERRVTLHF.

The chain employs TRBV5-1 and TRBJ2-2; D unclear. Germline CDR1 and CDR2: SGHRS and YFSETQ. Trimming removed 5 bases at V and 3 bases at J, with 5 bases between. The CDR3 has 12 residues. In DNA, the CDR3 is TGCGCCAGCAGGGTAGACACCGGGGAGCTGTTTTTT. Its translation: CASRVDTGELFF.

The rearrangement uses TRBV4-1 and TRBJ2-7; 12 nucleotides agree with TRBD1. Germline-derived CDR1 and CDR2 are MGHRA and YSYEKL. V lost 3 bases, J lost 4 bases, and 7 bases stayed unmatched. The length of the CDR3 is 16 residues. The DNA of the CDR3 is TGCGCCAGCAGCCAGGGGGACAGGGGGCTCCAGTACGAGCAGTACTTC. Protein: CASSQGDRGLQYEQYF.

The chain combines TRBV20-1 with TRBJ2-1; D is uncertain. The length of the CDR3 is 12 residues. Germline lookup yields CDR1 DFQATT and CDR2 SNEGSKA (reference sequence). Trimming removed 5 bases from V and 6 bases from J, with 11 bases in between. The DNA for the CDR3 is TGCAGTGCTCGGTCCTGGGCCAATGAGCAGTTCTTC. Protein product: CSARSWANEQFF.

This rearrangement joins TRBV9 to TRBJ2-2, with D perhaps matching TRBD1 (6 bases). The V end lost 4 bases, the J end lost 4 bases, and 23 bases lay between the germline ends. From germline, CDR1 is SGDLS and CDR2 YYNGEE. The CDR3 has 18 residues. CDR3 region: CASSSQRPLGGSTGELFF. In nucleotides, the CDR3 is TGTGCCAGCAGCTCCCAAAGACCTCTAGGGGGATCCACCGGGGAGCTGTTTTTT.

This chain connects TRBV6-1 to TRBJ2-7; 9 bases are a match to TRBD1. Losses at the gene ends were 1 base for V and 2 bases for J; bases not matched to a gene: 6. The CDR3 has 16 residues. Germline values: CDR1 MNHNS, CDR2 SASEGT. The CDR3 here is CASSEGRGTGPYEQYF. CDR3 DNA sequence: TGTGCCAGCAGTGAAGGTCGGGGGACAGGGCCCTACGAGCAGTACTTC.

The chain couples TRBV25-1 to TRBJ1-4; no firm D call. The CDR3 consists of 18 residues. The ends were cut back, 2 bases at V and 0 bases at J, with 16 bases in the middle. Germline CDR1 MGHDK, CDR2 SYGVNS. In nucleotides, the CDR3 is TGTGCCAGCAGTGAACCCCCCACAAACAGTGCAACTAATGAAAAACTGTTTTTT. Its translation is CASSEPPTNSATNEKLFF.

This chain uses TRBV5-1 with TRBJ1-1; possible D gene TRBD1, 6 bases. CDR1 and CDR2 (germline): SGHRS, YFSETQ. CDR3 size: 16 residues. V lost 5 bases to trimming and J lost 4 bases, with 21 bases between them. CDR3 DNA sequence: TGCGCCAGCAGGGATCCCACAGGGCCGGAGGGCACTGAAGCTTTCTTT. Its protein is CASRDPTGPEGTEAFF.

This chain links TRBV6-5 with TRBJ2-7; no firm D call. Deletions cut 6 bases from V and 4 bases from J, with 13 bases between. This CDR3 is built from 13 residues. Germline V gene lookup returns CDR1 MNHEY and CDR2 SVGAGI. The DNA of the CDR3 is TGTGCCAGCAGCGTTAGCACCCCGTACGAGCAGTACTTC. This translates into CASSVSTPYEQYF.

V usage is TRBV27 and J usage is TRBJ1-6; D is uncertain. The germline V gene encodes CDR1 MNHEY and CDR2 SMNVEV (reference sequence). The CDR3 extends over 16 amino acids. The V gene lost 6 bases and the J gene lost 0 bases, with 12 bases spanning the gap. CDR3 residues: CASSPVGSSYNSPLHF. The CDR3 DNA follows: TGTGCCAGCAGCCCGGTGGGGAGCTCCTATAATTCACCCCTCCACTTT.

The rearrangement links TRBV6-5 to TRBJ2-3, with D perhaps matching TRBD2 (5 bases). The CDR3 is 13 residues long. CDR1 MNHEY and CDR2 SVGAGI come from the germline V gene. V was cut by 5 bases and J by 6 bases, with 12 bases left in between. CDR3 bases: TGTGCCAGCAGTCACTACAGCGGTGATACGCAGTATTTT. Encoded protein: CASSHYSGDTQYF.

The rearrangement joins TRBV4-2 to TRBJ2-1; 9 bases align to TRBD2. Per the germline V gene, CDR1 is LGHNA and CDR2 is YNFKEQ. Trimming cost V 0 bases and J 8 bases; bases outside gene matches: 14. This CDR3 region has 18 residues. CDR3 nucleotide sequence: TGTGCCAGCAGCCAAGACGTGACCTGGCGGGAGGGGATCGATGAGCAGTTCTTC. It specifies CASSQDVTWREGIDEQFF.

CDR3 in DNA: TGTGCCAGCAGCGCGGGACAGGGAACCACCGGGGAGCTGTTTTTT. Protein sequence: CASSAGQGTTGELFF. This sequence joins TRBV6-4 and TRBJ2-2, with 9 bases fitting TRBD1. With V trimmed by 6 bases and J by 4 bases, 6 bases remained unmatched. The CDR3 totals 15 residues. CDR1 and CDR2 from the germline V gene are MRHNA and SNTAGT.

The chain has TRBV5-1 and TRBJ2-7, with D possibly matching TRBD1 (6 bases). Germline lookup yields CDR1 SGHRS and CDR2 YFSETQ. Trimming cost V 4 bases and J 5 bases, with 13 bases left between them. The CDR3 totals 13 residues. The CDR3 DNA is TGCGCCAGCAGCCTGGGGGCTACCCACGAGCAGTACTTC. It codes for CASSLGATHEQYF.

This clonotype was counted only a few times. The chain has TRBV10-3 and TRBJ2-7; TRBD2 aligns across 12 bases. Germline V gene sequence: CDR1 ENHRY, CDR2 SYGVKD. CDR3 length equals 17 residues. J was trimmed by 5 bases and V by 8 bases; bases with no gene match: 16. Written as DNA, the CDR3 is TGTGCCATCGGAGGCGAGGCTAGCGGGAGGGCCCTCGACGAGCAGTACTTC. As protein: CAIGGEASGRALDEQYF.

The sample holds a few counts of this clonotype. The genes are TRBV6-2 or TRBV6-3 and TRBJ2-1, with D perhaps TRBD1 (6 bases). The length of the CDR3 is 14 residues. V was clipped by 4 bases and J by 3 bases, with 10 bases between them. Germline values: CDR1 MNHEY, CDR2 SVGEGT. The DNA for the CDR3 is TGTGCCAGCAGTTCACCGGACAGCTACAATGAGCAGTTCTTC. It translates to CASSSPDSYNEQFF.